These 14 T cell receptor beta chains share one sample of origin, sequenced in a study of early T cells in non-severe SARS-CoV-2 infection. MiXCR, run by TCRdb on the 5' RACE reads, gives a single entry per CDR3 protein. The table records 65,000 to 80,000 distinct CDR3 sequences, approximately 10% of them present only once. Input material: whole blood. Every receptor here comes from an adult who was a healthcare worker with PCR-confirmed SARS-CoV-2 infection or an uninfected control (not recorded which).

This clonotype was detected a few times. This rearrangement joins TRBV14 to TRBJ2-3; weak D call: TRBD2 (5 bases). Germline CDR1 is SGHDN and CDR2 is FVKESK. The CDR3 contains 16 residues. V was cut by 0 bases and J by 6 bases, with 16 bases left in between. CDR3 DNA sequence: TGTGCCAGCAGCCAAGAGGAACAGCGGCCCCCCGATACGCAGTATTTT. This sequence encodes CASSQEEQRPPDTQYF.

This clonotype occurred a few times. The CDR3 is CSAISGTGVYGELFF. CDR3 nucleotides: TGCAGTGCCATTTCCGGGACAGGGGTCTACGGGGAGCTGTTTTTT. This chain connects TRBV20-1 to TRBJ2-2; TRBD1 agrees at 10 bases. Germline V CDR1 and CDR2: DFQATT, SNEGSKA (reference sequence). The CDR3 runs 15 residues. V lost 6 bases to trimming and J lost 7 bases; unmatched junction nucleotides: 11.

This clonotype was counted a few times. The chain recombines TRBV11-2 with TRBJ2-7; no firm D call. V gave up 1 base and J gave up 2 bases, with 6 bases separating them. The CDR3 has 13 residues. Germline-derived CDR1 and CDR2 are SGHAT and FQNNGV. The CDR3: CASSLVGAYEQYF. CDR3 nucleotides: TGTGCCAGCAGCTTAGTTGGCGCCTACGAGCAGTACTTC.

This clonotype was seen ten or more times. This rearrangement joins TRBV7-9 to TRBJ2-7; tentatively, D is TRBD1 or TRBD2 (5 bases each). This CDR3 has 14 residues. Trimming pared 5 bases from V and 5 bases from J, leaving 16 bases between. CDR1 and CDR2 (germline): SEHNR, FQNEAQ (reference sequence). In nucleotides, the CDR3 is TGTGCCAGCAGCGGACCGTCCGGGGCCCACGAGCAGTACTTC. It codes for CASSGPSGAHEQYF.

This clonotype showed up many times. V gene TRBV6-6 combines with J gene TRBJ2-5; the match to TRBD2 covers 8 bases. Germline V gene lookup returns CDR1 MNHNY and CDR2 SVGAGI (reference sequence). The CDR3 has 13 residues. V trimming: 6 bases; J trimming: 4 bases; junction bases outside the gene matches: 4. The CDR3 nucleotides read TGTGCCAGCAGGGATAGCGGGGCAGAGACCCAGTACTTC. Its protein product is CASRDSGAETQYF.

This clonotype was found many times. This sequence joins TRBV5-6 and TRBJ2-1; D is ambiguous. Per germline, CDR1 SGHDT and CDR2 YYEEEE. The CDR3 is 16 amino acids. V shed 0 bases and J shed 7 bases, with 17 bases lying between them. CDR3 amino acids: CASSLGLIWQENEQFF. The CDR3 nucleotides read TGTGCCAGCAGCTTGGGACTGATTTGGCAGGAAAATGAGCAGTTCTTC.

Ten or more counts support this clonotype. J is TRBJ2-7 and V is TRBV11-2; D uncertain. Trimming cost V 4 bases and J 2 bases, with 6 bases left between them. The CDR3 spans 12 residues. Germline values: CDR1 SGHAT, CDR2 FQNNGV. The DNA for the CDR3 is TGTGCCAGCAGCTCAGGACCCTACGAGCAGTACTTC. Its translation: CASSSGPYEQYF.

This clonotype came up a few times. The chain is built from TRBV7-9 and TRBJ2-6; D is unresolved. This CDR3 is built from 14 residues. CDR1 and CDR2 (germline): SEHNR, FQNEAQ (reference sequence). V was cut by 7 bases and J by 2 bases, with 9 bases left in between. The DNA of the CDR3 is TGTGCCAGCAAACCCGGAGCTGGGGCCAACGTCCTGACTTTC. It yields the protein CASKPGAGANVLTF.

This chain links TRBV20-1 with TRBJ2-1; TRBD1 agrees at 9 bases. The germline V gene encodes CDR1 DFQATT and CDR2 SNEGSKA (reference sequence). The ends lost 2 bases at V and 5 bases at J; junction bases unmatched: 19. The CDR3 is 19 amino acids. CDR3 region: CSARFGYGTGSPVDNEQFF. CDR3 in DNA: TGCAGTGCTAGATTTGGTTACGGGACAGGGTCCCCCGTGGACAATGAGCAGTTCTTC.

This clonotype was seen at least ten times. The chain is built from TRBV5-1 and TRBJ2-4; 7 nucleotides align to TRBD2. Germline CDR1 SGHRS, CDR2 YFSETQ. The CDR3 length is 17 residues. Trimming cost V 4 bases and J 0 bases; bases outside gene matches: 10. CDR3 DNA: TGCGCCAGCAGCCTGAGGGCGCTAGCGGAAGCCAAAAACATTCAGTACTTC. It specifies CASSLRALAEAKNIQYF.

This clonotype was observed a handful of times. The genes are TRBV20-1 and TRBJ1-1, with D perhaps matching TRBD1 (5 bases). V was clipped by 1 base and J by 0 bases, with 12 bases between them. The CDR3 is made up of 15 amino acids. Germline V gene lookup returns CDR1 DFQATT and CDR2 SNEGSKA (reference sequence). Here the CDR3 reads CSARAGTSMNTEAFF. The DNA for the CDR3 is TGCAGTGCTAGAGCTGGGACGTCAATGAACACTGAAGCTTTCTTT.

This clonotype appeared a few times. The chain is built from TRBV7-2 and TRBJ2-5; 10 positions match TRBD2. CDR3 length: 16 amino acids. Looked up from germline, CDR1 is SGHTA and CDR2 is FQGNSA. J gave up 3 bases and V 2 bases, and 6 bases lay outside the gene matches. The CDR3 DNA follows: TGTGCCAGCAGCTTATGGCTAGCGGGGGACGAAGAGACCCAGTACTTC. Protein: CASSLWLAGDEETQYF. The full variable domain, with the rest looked up from reference TRBV7-2 and TRBJ2-5, is GAGVSQSPSNKVTEKGKDVELRCDPISGHTALYWYRQSLGQGLEFLIYFQGNSAPDKSGLPSDRFSAERTGGSVSTLTIQRTQQEDSAVYLCASSLWLAGDEETQYFGPGTRLLVL.

There are many counts of this clonotype. The V call is TRBV10-2, the J call TRBJ2-2, with unresolved D. The CDR3 totals 16 residues. V was shortened by 2 bases and J by 2 bases, with 12 bases between the two germline ends. Germline CDR1 and CDR2: WSHSY and SAAADI. The DNA of the CDR3 is TGCGCCAGCAGTGAGCGTCAACCACTCAACACCGGGGAGCTGTTTTTT. Its translation is CASSERQPLNTGELFF.

This clonotype rates as medium-sized. The V gene is TRBV7-8, the J gene TRBJ1-4, with 7 bases matching TRBD1. Per germline, CDR1 SGHVS and CDR2 FQNEAQ. J gave up 4 bases and V 1 base, and 12 bases lay outside the gene matches. There are 18 residues in the CDR3. The CDR3 DNA reads as TGTGCCAGCAGCTTAGGTGTTACAGGGGATCAGGATAATGAAAAACTGTTTTTT. Its protein is CASSLGVTGDQDNEKLFF.